These T cell receptor beta chains were read from a single sample in a study of blood T cell repertoires in COVID-19. TCRdb's table, derived via immunoSEQ multiplex PCR, lists solely in-frame clones and lacks some. Of approximately 100,000 clones in the sample, around 89% were seen once. Sequencing was done on a sample of peripheral blood. The receptors here all came from a human donor with acute or convalescent COVID-19. The donor label of this sample is uncertain. The CDR3 runs from the conserved cysteine through the conserved F or W. Fields, in order: CDR3 DNA, CDR3 protein, clone size, D gene, J gene, V gene. A D gene is named only where the DNA matches it firmly. Only part of the rows carry a size: once, few, many, or a class if the clone is expanded.

CDR3 DNA: TGTGCCAGCAGCTTGAGACAGTTCGGCAGCTACAATGAGCAGTTCTTC
CDR3 protein: CASSLRQFGSYNEQFF
clone size: few
D gene: .
J gene: TRBJ2-1
V gene: TRBV5-6

CDR3 DNA: TGTGCCAGCAGCTCCTATAGAGAGACCCAGTACTTC
CDR3 protein: CASSSYRETQYF
clone size: .
D gene: .
J gene: TRBJ2-5
V gene: TRBV7-2

CDR3 DNA: TGTGCCAGCAGTCCCCAGGTCCGATATTCACCCCTCCACTTT
CDR3 protein: CASSPQVRYSPLHF
clone size: .
D gene: .
J gene: TRBJ1-6
V gene: TRBV27

CDR3 DNA: TGTGCCAGCGGGGGGGACTATGGCTACACCTTC
CDR3 protein: CASGGDYGYTF
clone size: .
D gene: .
J gene: TRBJ1-2
V gene: TRBV2

CDR3 DNA: TGTGCCAGCAGTTTAAGGATCCCAGGGGACACTGAAGCTTTCTTT
CDR3 protein: CASSLRIPGDTEAFF
clone size: .
D gene: .
J gene: TRBJ1-1
V gene: TRBV28

CDR3 DNA: TGTGCCAGCAGTGATTCGGGAGAGACCCAGTACTTC
CDR3 protein: CASSDSGETQYF
clone size: .
D gene: .
J gene: TRBJ2-5
V gene: TRBV2

CDR3 DNA: TGTGCCAGCTCACCTAACAGGGTTTATATGAACACTGAAGCTTTCTTT
CDR3 protein: CASSPNRVYMNTEAFF
clone size: .
D gene: .
J gene: TRBJ1-1
V gene: TRBV18

CDR3 DNA: TGTGCCAGCAGCTTAGCGCGAGGGTCTTCAGGCTACACCTTC
CDR3 protein: CASSLARGSSGYTF
clone size: once
D gene: .
J gene: TRBJ1-2
V gene: TRBV7-2

CDR3 DNA: TGTGCCAGCAGTTACGGGACAGGGATGAACGAGCAGTACTTC
CDR3 protein: CASSYGTGMNEQYF
clone size: .
D gene: TRBD1
J gene: TRBJ2-7
V gene: TRBV6-2/TRBV6-3

CDR3 DNA: TGTGCCAGCAGTTACTTCCGGGGCTATGGCTACACCTTC
CDR3 protein: CASSYFRGYGYTF
clone size: .
D gene: .
J gene: TRBJ1-2
V gene: TRBV6-5

CDR3 DNA: TGTGCCAGCAGCCAAGTGACGACAGGGAATGGCTACACCTTC
CDR3 protein: CASSQVTTGNGYTF
clone size: .
D gene: TRBD1
J gene: TRBJ1-2
V gene: TRBV3-1/TRBV3-2

CDR3 DNA: TGTGCCAGCAGTCCCCTAACAGCCTCTGGGGCCAACGTCCTGACTTTC
CDR3 protein: CASSPLTASGANVLTF
clone size: .
D gene: .
J gene: TRBJ2-6
V gene: TRBV28

CDR3 DNA: TGTGCCAGCAGCGCAGACAGGGCCTCTGGAAACACCATATATTTT
CDR3 protein: CASSADRASGNTIYF
clone size: .
D gene: TRBD1
J gene: TRBJ1-3
V gene: TRBV6-5

CDR3 DNA: TGTGCCAGCAGCTTCCTTCGGACACCGAACACTGAAGCTTTCTTT
CDR3 protein: CASSFLRTPNTEAFF
clone size: .
D gene: .
J gene: TRBJ1-1
V gene: TRBV7-2

CDR3 DNA: TGTGCCTGGAGCAATACAGGGGGCAATGAGCAGTTCTTC
CDR3 protein: CAWSNTGGNEQFF
clone size: few
D gene: TRBD1
J gene: TRBJ2-1
V gene: TRBV30

CDR3 DNA: TGTGCCAGCAGCGTTACGGACAGCCCCTACGAGCAGTACTTC
CDR3 protein: CASSVTDSPYEQYF
clone size: .
D gene: .
J gene: TRBJ2-7
V gene: TRBV9

CDR3 DNA: TGTGCCAGCTCACCAGGGAGGGAGACCAATCAGCCCCAGCATTTT
CDR3 protein: CASSPGRETNQPQHF
clone size: .
D gene: .
J gene: TRBJ1-5
V gene: TRBV18

CDR3 DNA: TGTGCCAGCAACCAGGGTTTGAATTCACCCCTCCACTTT
CDR3 protein: CASNQGLNSPLHF
clone size: .
D gene: .
J gene: TRBJ1-6
V gene: TRBV12-3/TRBV12-4

CDR3 DNA: TGTGCCAGCAGTGGGGGAGCCCAAGAGACCCAGTACTTC
CDR3 protein: CASSGGAQETQYF
clone size: .
D gene: .
J gene: TRBJ2-5
V gene: TRBV2

CDR3 DNA: TGTGCCAGCAGTCCCCCGACAGGGGCCCAGATCGAAAAACTGTTTTTT
CDR3 protein: CASSPPTGAQIEKLFF
clone size: few
D gene: TRBD1
J gene: TRBJ1-4
V gene: TRBV28

CDR3 DNA: TGTGCCAGCAGTAGAGAAGACTCCGGCTACACCTTC
CDR3 protein: CASSREDSGYTF
clone size: .
D gene: .
J gene: TRBJ1-2
V gene: TRBV6-6

CDR3 DNA: TGCGCCAGCAGCCGGGGAGGGGCCTTCTCCTACAATGAGCAGTTCTTC
CDR3 protein: CASSRGGAFSYNEQFF
clone size: .
D gene: TRBD2
J gene: TRBJ2-1
V gene: TRBV5-1

CDR3 DNA: TGTGCCAGCAGCAAAGGCGGGGAAGGGAGTCCCTACAATGAGCAGTTCTTC
CDR3 protein: CASSKGGEGSPYNEQFF
clone size: few
D gene: .
J gene: TRBJ2-1
V gene: TRBV21-1

CDR3 DNA: TGTGCCAGCAGTACGCAGGGGGGCACGGGCAATCAGCCCCAGCATTTT
CDR3 protein: CASSTQGGTGNQPQHF
clone size: .
D gene: TRBD1
J gene: TRBJ1-5
V gene: TRBV28

CDR3 DNA: TGTGCCAGCAGCCGCGACAGGGTTCGAACCGGGGAGCTGTTTTTT
CDR3 protein: CASSRDRVRTGELFF
clone size: .
D gene: TRBD1
J gene: TRBJ2-2
V gene: TRBV6-2/TRBV6-3

CDR3 DNA: TGTGCCAGCAGTTACCAACTCGGTAAAGAAAAACTGTTTTTT
CDR3 protein: CASSYQLGKEKLFF
clone size: .
D gene: .
J gene: TRBJ1-4
V gene: TRBV6-5

CDR3 DNA: TGTGCCAGCCCTAAAGGCCCACACATAGGGAGTTATGGCTACACCTTC
CDR3 protein: CASPKGPHIGSYGYTF
clone size: few
D gene: .
J gene: TRBJ1-2
V gene: TRBV6-8

CDR3 DNA: TGTGCCAGCAGCCAAGATTGGGGCCTGAATTCACCCCTCCACTTT
CDR3 protein: CASSQDWGLNSPLHF
clone size: .
D gene: .
J gene: TRBJ1-6
V gene: TRBV14

CDR3 DNA: TGTGCCAGCAGCTTGGCCCCCAGGGCCTATGGCTACACCTTC
CDR3 protein: CASSLAPRAYGYTF
clone size: .
D gene: .
J gene: TRBJ1-2
V gene: TRBV5-6

CDR3 DNA: TGTGCCAGCAGCGCCCCGTTGAGAGGGGGATACTATGGCTACACCTTC
CDR3 protein: CASSAPLRGGYYGYTF
clone size: .
D gene: .
J gene: TRBJ1-2
V gene: TRBV9

CDR3 DNA: TGTGCCAGCTCACCGCCGGGGGGCGCAATCTACGAGCAGTACTTC
CDR3 protein: CASSPPGGAIYEQYF
clone size: once
D gene: .
J gene: TRBJ2-7
V gene: TRBV18

CDR3 DNA: TGTGCCAGCAGCTCTGGGGACACATATGGCTACACCTTC
CDR3 protein: CASSSGDTYGYTF
clone size: .
D gene: .
J gene: TRBJ1-2
V gene: TRBV7-8

CDR3 DNA: TGTGCCAGCAGTGACCCTGACAGGGGTCATCAGCCCCAGCATTTT
CDR3 protein: CASSDPDRGHQPQHF
clone size: once
D gene: TRBD1
J gene: TRBJ1-5
V gene: TRBV6-1

CDR3 DNA: TGTGCCAGCAGCTTAGCAGAGGGTGATACGCAGTATTTT
CDR3 protein: CASSLAEGDTQYF
clone size: .
D gene: .
J gene: TRBJ2-3
V gene: TRBV7-7

CDR3 DNA: TGTGCCAGCAGCTTCTTCGCTAGCGTGAACACCGGGGAGCTGTTTTTT
CDR3 protein: CASSFFASVNTGELFF
clone size: .
D gene: .
J gene: TRBJ2-2
V gene: TRBV5-6